Given below is one TCR beta chain in context. Method: immunoSEQ multiplex PCR; TCRdb's copy keeps in-frame clones and lacks some. The sample shows tens of thousands of clones, roughly 80% of them seen only once. The data belong to a study of a mutant IDH1 vaccine in newly diagnosed glioma. Overall study context: Of treated patients, around 60% were men and roughly 40% women, averaging 40.4 years.

Noted time point: baseline, week 1 (first vaccination visit). Treatment indicated: pre-vaccination baseline after standard-of-care therapy. Germline CDR1 reads MNHEY; CDR2 reads SVGAGI. There are 15 residues in the CDR3. V gave up 5 bases and J gave up 4 bases; unmatched junction bases: 9. Sequenced material: PBMCs, taken from a glioma patient treated with radiotherapy, temozolomide or both. This clonotype was obtained from a man aged 18 to 35 with glioma. The chain combines TRBV6-5 with TRBJ1-2; 8 bases are a match to TRBD1. The CDR3 loop is CASSRQGTGRYGYTF. CDR3 DNA sequence: TGTGCCAGCAGTCGACAGGGGACCGGACGCTATGGCTACACCTTC.